The 14 T cell receptor beta chains reported below all come from one sample, sequenced in a study of vaccination effects on CD4 cells after COVID-19. Profiling relied on immunoSEQ multiplex PCR, and the TCRdb table lists in-frame clones only, not all of them. Here the sample spans tens of thousands of clones, about 73% being singletons. No antigens are known for them. Viral peptide pools were used in the ViraFEST assay to expand antigen-specific CD4+ T cells, and sequencing came afterward. With more than nine days of culture completed, CD4+ T cells were isolated. Sequenced here: CD4+ T cells from PBMCs cultured with HCoV-229E spike peptides, sampled before COVID-19 vaccination. Every receptor here comes from a human donor who received a COVID-19 vaccine.

V gene TRBV6-4 combines with J gene TRBJ2-3, with 8 bases fitting TRBD2. Looked up from germline, CDR1 is MRHNA and CDR2 is SNTAGT. CDR3 length: 15 amino acids. After removal of 3 bases from V and 1 base from J, the junction contained 3 bases not matched to a gene. CDR3 residues: CASSEETSGTDTQYF. The CDR3 region has the DNA TGTGCCAGCAGTGAAGAGACTAGCGGCACAGATACGCAGTATTTT.

For the CDR3, the DNA is TGCGCCAGCACTTTAGGATCCACCGGGGAGCTGTTTTTT. This translates into CASTLGSTGELFF. V and J are TRBV10-1 and TRBJ2-2, with D uncertain. The V and J ends lost 7 bases and 4 bases respectively, with 10 bases between them. The CDR3 is made up of 13 amino acids. CDR1 and CDR2 (germline): WNHNN, SYGVQD (reference sequence).

The rearrangement joins TRBV23-1 to TRBJ2-7, with 9 bases matching TRBD2. TRBV23-1 is an open reading frame, and its role is uncertain. V shed 6 bases, J shed 2 bases, and the junction held 11 bases outside the gene matches. The length of the CDR3 is 16 residues. The CDR3 spells CASSHPGTSSTYEQYF. The CDR3, as DNA: TGCGCCAGCAGCCACCCCGGGACTAGCAGCACCTACGAGCAGTACTTC.

The rearrangement uses TRBV4-2 and TRBJ2-3; no firm D call. CDR1 and CDR2 from the germline V gene are LGHNA and YNFKEQ. The ends were cut back, 4 bases at V and 0 bases at J, with 20 bases in the middle. There are 18 residues in the CDR3. The CDR3 sequence: CASSLIWAESDSTDTQYF. CDR3 in DNA: TGTGCCAGCAGCCTTATCTGGGCAGAGTCCGATAGCACAGATACGCAGTATTTT.

This clone was seen a few times. The V and J genes are TRBV19 and TRBJ1-1; no clear D gene. Trimming took off 7 bases at V and 0 bases at J, with 15 bases between the two ends. This CDR3 is built from 15 residues. Germline assignment: CDR1 LNHDA and CDR2 SQIVND (reference sequence). Here the CDR3 DNA reads TGTGCCAGTACCTACGACATCCTAGTGAACACTGAAGCTTTCTTT. It yields the protein CASTYDILVNTEAFF. Together with reference TRBV19 and TRBJ1-1, the CDR3 gives the full variable domain: DGGITQSPKYLFRKEGQNVTLSCEQNLNHDAMYWYRQDPGQGLRLIYYSQIVNDFQKGDIAEGYSVSREKKESFPLTVTSAQKNPTAFYLCASTYDILVNTEAFFGQGTRLTVV.

This rearrangement joins TRBV6-1 to TRBJ2-5, with D uncertain. The CDR3 covers 16 residues. Trimming left V 2 bases short and J 2 bases short, with 15 bases between. Germline assignment: CDR1 MNHNS and CDR2 SASEGT. The DNA for the CDR3 is TGTGCCAGCAGTGAACTCGGGTCAGGATTACAAGAGACCCAGTACTTC. It is translated as CASSELGSGLQETQYF.

For the CDR3, the DNA is TGTGCCAGTAGTAATACCGGGGGGCAAGAGACCCAGTACTTC. Its translation: CASSNTGGQETQYF. The V and J genes are TRBV19 and TRBJ2-5; 7 nucleotides match TRBD2. In germline, CDR1 is LNHDA, CDR2 SQIVND (reference sequence). The CDR3 totals 14 residues. The junction had 4 bases not matched to a gene; V was cut back by 4 bases and J by 2 bases.

This clone came up a few times. The V call is TRBV5-4, the J call TRBJ2-7; 8 bases map to TRBD2. The CDR3 runs to 14 residues. Losses at the gene ends were 1 base for V and 6 bases for J; bases not matched to a gene: 6. Germline V gives CDR1 SGHNT, CDR2 YYREEE (reference sequence). This chain's CDR3 is CASSLQLAGSEQYF. CDR3 sequence (DNA): TGTGCCAGCAGCTTGCAGCTAGCGGGCTCCGAGCAGTACTTC.

The chain employs TRBV5-1 and TRBJ2-1; no clear D gene. The germline gives CDR1 SGHRS, CDR2 YFSETQ. Trimming pared 0 bases from V and 4 bases from J, leaving 8 bases between. The CDR3 has 14 residues. CDR3 in amino acids: CASSLDQPYNEQFF. The CDR3, as DNA: TGCGCCAGCAGCTTGGATCAGCCGTACAATGAGCAGTTCTTC.

This chain joins TRBV4-2 and TRBJ2-1; TRBD1 might be the D (6 bases). Germline V gene sequence: CDR1 LGHNA, CDR2 YNFKEQ. Deletions cut 1 base from V and 4 bases from J, with 11 bases between. This CDR3 is built from 15 residues. The CDR3 protein is CASSQVFDRYNEQFF. The CDR3 bases are TGTGCCAGCAGCCAAGTTTTCGACAGGTACAATGAGCAGTTCTTC.

This sequence joins TRBV18 and TRBJ2-2; TRBD2 agrees at 9 bases. The J segment lost 4 bases and the V segment lost 1 base, leaving 7 bases of the junction unmatched. CDR1 and CDR2 (germline): KGHSH, LQKENI. The CDR3 loop spans 17 amino acids. The CDR3 is CASSPRTREGITGELFF. CDR3 sequence (DNA): TGTGCCAGCTCACCACGAACGCGGGAGGGTATCACCGGGGAGCTGTTTTTT. Full variable domain (outside the CDR3, taken from reference TRBV18 and TRBJ2-2): NAGVMQNPRHLVRRRGQEARLRCSPMKGHSHVYWYRQLPEEGLKFMVYLQKENIIDESGMPKERFSAEFPKEGPSILRIQQVVRGDSAAYFCASSPRTREGITGELFFGEGSRLTVL.

The V and J genes are TRBV14 and TRBJ1-1, with D perhaps TRBD1 (5 bases). This CDR3 has 15 amino acids. Trimming shortened V by 0 bases and J by 1 base, and 9 bases separated the two germline ends. Germline values: CDR1 SGHDN, CDR2 FVKESK. As DNA, the CDR3 is TGTGCCAGCAGCCAAGATTTCGGGGGGAACACTGAAGCTTTCTTT. Translated, it gives CASSQDFGGNTEAFF.

The J gene is TRBJ2-6, the V gene TRBV7-9; tentative D call: TRBD2 (6 bases). The germline V and J ends were trimmed by 4 bases and 4 bases, with 17 bases remaining between them. Per germline, CDR1 SEHNR and CDR2 FQNEAQ (reference sequence). CDR3 size: 17 residues. This chain's CDR3 is CASSSQEGSHGANVLTF. The CDR3 DNA reads as TGTGCCAGCAGCTCCCAGGAGGGATCGCACGGGGCCAACGTCCTGACTTTC.

The CDR3 nucleotides are TGTGCCAGCAGTCGGACAGGCGACGAGCAGTACTTC. Protein product: CASSRTGDEQYF. This chain joins TRBV12-3 or TRBV12-4 and TRBJ2-7; 7 positions match TRBD1. The V and J ends lost 5 bases and 5 bases, in that order; junction bases with no gene match: 3. The CDR3 is 12 amino acids.